This TCR beta chain derives from a study of T cell responses to AZD1222 COVID-19 vaccine (dated by TCRdb to the early 2020s). About the study as a whole: A total of 230 to 250 trial participants underwent TCR sequencing, of whom some 200 had received two doses of AZD1222 and 26 had received two doses of the MenACWY control vaccine. Trial participants were enrolled by age into 18-55, 56-69 and 70-plus year subgroups, with approximately 160, 26 and 62 TCR-sequenced participants respectively. Paper-wide results and their limitations: After two AZD1222 doses, both the breadth and the depth of spike-specific TCRs were significantly higher than at day 0 and than in MenACWY recipients. The 56-69-year group was small, and its depth increase did not reach significance, likely because of low power. Because no day 14 peak-response samples were available, the repertoires could be characterized only after the peak T cell response. Participants were mostly white British and included more females than males, and it was suggested by the authors that clonal diversity may have been underestimated. Reportedly, almost half of the unique spike-specific TCRs recognized epitopes lying outside the regions that are mutated in the B.1.351 and B.1.1.7 variants. Conclusions about previously exposed vaccinees are limited because only six or seven AZD1222 recipients were SARS-CoV-2 seropositive at baseline. The vaccine-associated CD4 TCRs covered the entire spike protein, and the dominant responses fell in regions 160-218 and 743-854.

The sample's time point, from its label and the paper: about 28 days (+/-7) after the second vaccine dose. AZD1222 recipients given second doses at about 4 weeks or at about 12 weeks were pooled, since spike-specific TCR depth and breadth were not found to differ between the two schedules. Vaccinee samples were obtained from the UK trials COV001 and COV002, which included a single-blind randomized controlled phase 2/3 trial of AZD1222 (ChAdOx1 nCoV-19) in healthy adults. Trial participant PBMC samples were collected at day 0 and day 28 after the second dose for TCRbeta chain sequencing. This clone was observed a handful of times. Its antigen has not been determined. No quality values exist for individual bases; no much larger clone is one base distant. Counted from cysteine to phenylalanine, this CDR3 has 15 amino acids. This entry keeps only the CDR3 DNA: 45 bases, framed from base 1. CDR1 and CDR2, looked up from the germline V gene (reference sequence), are MNHNY and SVGAGI. At the junction V is shortened by 6 bases and J by 11 bases; bases outside the gene matches: 10.

The CDR3 regions of human TCRbeta chains were analyzed by immunosequencing. On the authors' methods: TCRs in the repertoires were matched against a reference library of SARS-CoV-2-specific TCRs that had been generated with the MIRA antigen-specificity platform. Breadth was defined as the fraction of unique TCRs that were SARS-CoV-2-associated, and depth was defined as the fraction of total T cells that were SARS-CoV-2-associated. Each spike-specific TCR was assigned to its reactive spike region and to a CD4 or CD8 class using the MIRA data. Log10-transformed breadth and depth values were compared by one-way ANOVA with Sidak's multiple comparisons tests. Imported from immuneACCESS, the table was reduced by TCRdb to in-frame sequences with V and J called. These copies leave out some clones; in studies compared against another copy, an unresolved V gene accounts for under half, and the cause of the remainder is not known. V, J and clone size are those of that table, while D and trimming were read from the DNA. The sample contains under 200,000 clones, roughly nine tenths of them found a single time. Together, the top ten hold 0.85% to 1.1% of the sample.

The sequenced sample was peripheral blood, obtained 28 days after the second AZD1222 dose. This receptor was identified in an adult who received the AZD1222 COVID-19 vaccine. The sequence links TRBV6-6 to TRBJ1-6; 10 central nucleotides agree with TRBD1. The encoded CDR3 is CASRELGQGKAPLHF. The bases read TGTGCCAGCAGGGAACTGGGACAGGGGAAAGCACCCCTCCACTTT.